A selection of T cell receptor beta chains follows, all from one sample in a study of monozygotic twins with inflammatory bowel disease. TCRdb reprocessed the 5' RACE reads, with one entry per CDR3 protein and no DNA. The sample includes some 200,000 distinct CDR3 sequences. Sequencing was carried out using blood. These receptors were obtained from a human donor with ulcerative colitis or Crohn's disease, or a healthy co-twin of an affected twin (not recorded which). Each CDR3 is given with its conserved first and last residue.

TRBV5-1	TRBJ2-6	CASRPTGVTGANVLTF
TRBV4-1	TRBJ2-3	CASSRQVAGDTQYF
TRBV5-5	TRBJ1-6	CASRGTGINSPLHF
TRBV21-1	TRBJ2-5	CASTDMGRALETQYF
TRBV5-1	TRBJ2-7	CASSSRDSPMAQYF
TRBV7-3	TRBJ2-1	CASSLGTSRSNEQFF
TRBV7-9	TRBJ2-1	CASSPTSGNEQFF
TRBV29-1	TRBJ2-3	CSVETQGGTDTQYF
TRBV5-1	TRBJ1-4	CASSLEASRGDLHEKLFF
TRBV11-2	TRBJ2-6	CASSLRPGVLSGANVLTF
TRBV7-2	TRBJ1-1	CASSATLNTEAFF
TRBV5-1	TRBJ2-3	CASSFPGQGARSGGDTQYF
TRBV12-3/TRBV12-4	TRBJ1-1	CASTLGPPAEAFF
TRBV6-5	TRBJ2-3	CASSFAGGTHTDTQYF
TRBV12-3/TRBV12-4	TRBJ1-2	CASGSAGAYNYGYTF
TRBV5-1	TRBJ2-3	CASRISGGASTDTQYF
TRBV3-1	TRBJ1-2	CASSFRAAGGYTF
TRBV7-8	TRBJ1-6	CASSLEGIGSSPLHF
TRBV5-1	TRBJ1-3	CASSWNRVSDGNTIYF
TRBV12-3/TRBV12-4	TRBJ2-5	CASSAGTGQETQYF
TRBV28	TRBJ1-2	CASSFGSNYGYTF
TRBV9	TRBJ2-5	CASSVDSETQYF